This T cell receptor (beta chain) comes out of a study of blood T cell repertoires in COVID-19. For the study at large: Samples representing acute and convalescent COVID-19 were sourced from the United States, Italy and Spain. PBMCs, B-cell-depleted T cells, or T cells were the source of the cDNA or gDNA that made up the material.

Only in-frame clones appear in the TCRdb table, and some are missing; sequencing was by immunoSEQ multiplex PCR. The data show 390,000 or so clones, around nine tenths seen once. Everyone who took part was roughly 18 to 89 years old, and they came from some 23 US areas. Donors were grouped by their self-reported clinical history. This CDR3 contains 16 residues. Losses at the gene ends were 4 bases for V and 8 bases for J; bases not matched to a gene: 10. Germline V lookup: CDR1 MNHEY, CDR2 SVGEGT. This receptor was obtained from a woman aged 45-60 years who had recovered from COVID-19. The chain carries TRBV6-2 or TRBV6-3 and TRBJ1-4; 10 bases fit TRBD1. Sequencing was carried out using PBMCs or T cells enriched from blood (not recorded which). The CDR3 region is CASSSSRDRGIEKLFF. CDR3 DNA sequence: TGTGCCAGCAGTTCCAGCCGGGACAGGGGTATCGAAAAACTGTTTTTT.